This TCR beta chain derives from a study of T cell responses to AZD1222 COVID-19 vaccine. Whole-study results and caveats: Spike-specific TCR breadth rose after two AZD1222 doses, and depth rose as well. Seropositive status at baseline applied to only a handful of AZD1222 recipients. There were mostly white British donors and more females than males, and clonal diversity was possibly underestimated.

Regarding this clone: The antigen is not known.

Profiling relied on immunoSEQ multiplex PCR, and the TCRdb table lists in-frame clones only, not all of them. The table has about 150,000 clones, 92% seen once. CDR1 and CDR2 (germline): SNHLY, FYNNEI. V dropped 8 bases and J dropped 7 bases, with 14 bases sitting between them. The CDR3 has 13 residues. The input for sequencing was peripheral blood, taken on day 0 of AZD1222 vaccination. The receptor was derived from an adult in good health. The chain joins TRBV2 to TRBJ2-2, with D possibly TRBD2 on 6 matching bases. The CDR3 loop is CASGGMGSGELFF. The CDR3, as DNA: TGTGCCAGCGGCGGGATGGGTAGCGGGGAGCTGTTTTTT.